The 18 T cell receptor beta chains reported below all come from one sample, sequenced in a study of blood T cell repertoires in COVID-19. TCRdb's table, derived via immunoSEQ multiplex PCR, lists solely in-frame clones and lacks some. The sample shows some 80,000 clones, about four fifths of them seen only once. Sequences were obtained from peripheral blood. Receptor source: a woman older than 75 with active or convalescent COVID-19.

The gene calls are TRBV10-1 and TRBJ2-7; perhaps TRBD2 as D (6 bases). Germline CDR1 is WNHNN and CDR2 is SYGVQD (reference sequence). The V and J ends lost 8 bases and 2 bases respectively, with 19 bases between them. The CDR3 extends over 15 amino acids. Here the CDR3 reads CASSEGLARTYEQYF. CDR3 in DNA: TGCGCCAGCTCCGAGGGCCTAGCGCGTACCTACGAGCAGTACTTC.

The chain is built from TRBV7-2 and TRBJ1-6; D unresolved. V lost 0 bases, J lost 9 bases, and 12 bases lay in between. The CDR3 has 15 amino acids. Germline lookup yields CDR1 SGHTA and CDR2 FQGNSA. Written as DNA, the CDR3 is TGTGCCAGCAGCTTAGCGGCGGGGTGGGGTTCACCCCTCCACTTT. Protein: CASSLAAGWGSPLHF. Together with reference TRBV7-2 and TRBJ1-6, the CDR3 gives the full variable domain: GAGVSQSPSNKVTEKGKDVELRCDPISGHTALYWYRQSLGQGLEFLIYFQGNSAPDKSGLPSDRFSAERTGGSVSTLTIQRTQQEDSAVYLCASSLAAGWGSPLHFGNGTRLTVT.

In DNA form, the CDR3 reads TGTGCCAGCAGCTCCCAGGGTCTCGGACAGAAAACTAGCACAGATACGCAGTATTTT. It specifies CASSSQGLGQKTSTDTQYF. J is TRBJ2-3 and V is TRBV13, with D possibly TRBD1 on 6 matching bases. CDR1 and CDR2 (germline): PRHDT, FYEKMQ (reference sequence). CDR3 length: 19 residues. V lost 4 bases and J 0 bases, leaving 23 bases between the germline ends.

The CDR3 sequence: CASSEGRTPLRGIQYF. The DNA for the CDR3 is TGTGCCAGCAGTGAGGGGAGAACCCCGCTCCGGGGCATTCAGTACTTC. The chain joins TRBV2 to TRBJ2-4; a possible D gene is TRBD2 (5 bases). The CDR3 runs 16 residues. CDR1 SNHLY and CDR2 FYNNEI come from the germline V gene. The V and J ends lost 3 bases and 9 bases respectively, with 21 bases between them.

This chain's CDR3 is CASSLDHRVANYGYTF. The DNA for the CDR3 is TGTGCCAGCAGCTTGGACCACAGGGTTGCTAACTATGGCTACACCTTC. This chain links TRBV7-3 with TRBJ1-2, with D possibly matching TRBD1 (6 bases). CDR1 is SGHTA, CDR2 FQGTGA, per germline. This CDR3 is 16 amino acids long. V lost 3 bases to trimming and J lost 0 bases, with 14 bases between them.

The chain recombines TRBV30 with TRBJ1-3, with 8 bases that match TRBD1. The length of the CDR3 is 15 residues. The germline V gene encodes CDR1 GTSNPN and CDR2 SVGIG (reference sequence). The ends lost 1 base at V and 3 bases at J; junction bases unmatched: 5. The CDR3 region is CAWSDPRGLGNTIYF. The CDR3 DNA sequence: TGTGCCTGGAGTGACCCCAGGGGGCTTGGAAACACCATATATTTT.

The rearrangement uses TRBV28 and TRBJ1-2, with D possibly TRBD1 on 5 matching bases. Germline V gives CDR1 MDHEN, CDR2 SYDVKM. V was pared by 6 bases and J by 8 bases, with 13 bases between. The CDR3 loop spans 12 amino acids. The DNA of the CDR3 is TGTGCCAGCAGGTGGGGGGTCCACGGCTACACCTTC. Translating it yields CASRWGVHGYTF.

The genes are TRBV19 and TRBJ1-2, with TRBD1 identical over 7 bases. The CDR3 consists of 15 residues. Germline V gene data show CDR1 as LNHDA and CDR2 as SQIVND (reference sequence). J was trimmed by 0 bases and V by 7 bases; bases with no gene match: 8. This CDR3 is CASTLRTGPNYGYTF. CDR3 DNA sequence: TGTGCCAGTACCCTTAGGACAGGCCCTAACTATGGCTACACCTTC.

The V and J genes are TRBV9 and TRBJ1-2, with D hard to call. The CDR3 has 12 amino acids. From germline, CDR1 is SGDLS and CDR2 YYNGEE. With 2 bases removed from V and 8 bases from J, the gap between germline ends came to 10 bases. CDR3 residues: CASSVEGGGYTF. Here the CDR3 DNA reads TGTGCCAGCAGCGTGGAAGGCGGCGGCTACACCTTC.

This clone was observed once. The chain combines TRBV18 with TRBJ1-5, with D unclear. Germline CDR1 is KGHSH and CDR2 is LQKENI. The V gene lost 4 bases and the J gene lost 6 bases, with 19 bases spanning the gap. The CDR3 is made up of 16 amino acids. CDR3 sequence (DNA): TGTGCCAGCTCACACTCCGGAGGAGGTACTCTTCAGCCCCAGCATTTT. Its translation: CASSHSGGGTLQPQHF.

V usage is TRBV18 and J usage is TRBJ2-3, with 8 bases fitting TRBD2. The CDR3 extends over 17 amino acids. CDR1 and CDR2 from the germline V gene are KGHSH and LQKENI. The V and J ends lost 4 bases and 2 bases, in that order; junction bases with no gene match: 11. CDR3 DNA sequence: TGTGCCAGCTCACGTCCGATACTAGCGGTGGACACAGATACGCAGTATTTT. Translating it yields CASSRPILAVDTDTQYF.

J is TRBJ1-5 and V is TRBV30, with D tentatively TRBD1 (6 bases). The germline V and J ends were trimmed by 3 bases and 2 bases, with 17 bases remaining between them. Germline V CDR1 and CDR2: GTSNPN, SVGIG (reference sequence). The CDR3 length is 16 residues. CDR3 in amino acids: CAWSGQSTVRNQPQHF. The CDR3, as DNA: TGTGCCTGGAGCGGACAGAGCACTGTGCGCAATCAGCCCCAGCATTTT.

The V call is TRBV6-4, the J call TRBJ1-2, with a tentative D call TRBD1 (5 bases). Germline lookup yields CDR1 MRHNA and CDR2 SNTAGT. This CDR3 comprises 14 residues. Trimming cost V 0 bases and J 5 bases, with 10 bases left between them. The CDR3 loop reads CASSDSGGEYGYTF. The CDR3 DNA is TGTGCCAGCAGTGACTCCGGGGGGGAATATGGCTACACCTTC.

The chain couples TRBV30 to TRBJ2-7; D possibly corresponds to TRBD2 (6 bases). CDR3 length: 16 amino acids. The V gene lost 0 bases and the J gene lost 1 base, with 16 bases spanning the gap. In germline, CDR1 is GTSNPN, CDR2 SVGIG (reference sequence). The CDR3 bases are TGTGCCTGGAGTGTGCCAATGGGACTTTTATCCTACGAGCAGTACTTC. It specifies CAWSVPMGLLSYEQYF.

In this sample, this clone turned up many times. The chain has TRBV7-9 and TRBJ2-2, with D perhaps matching TRBD2 (5 bases). Germline V gene lookup returns CDR1 SEHNR and CDR2 FQNEAQ (reference sequence). V dropped 5 bases and J dropped 3 bases, with 13 bases sitting between them. The CDR3 covers 15 residues. CDR3 in amino acids: CASSTPGKHTGELFF. CDR3 nucleotide sequence: TGTGCCAGCAGCACCCCGGGGAAACACACCGGGGAGCTGTTTTTT.

CDR3 sequence reads: CASSLGLLSGEQFF. In DNA form, the CDR3 reads TGTGCCAGCAGCTTAGGTCTCCTTAGCGGGGAGCAGTTCTTC. V usage is TRBV11-3 and J usage is TRBJ2-1, with 7 bases that match TRBD2. The CDR3 length is 14 residues. CDR1 and CDR2 from the germline V gene are SGHNT and YENEEA. V shed 1 base, J shed 10 bases, and the junction held 7 bases outside the gene matches.

This clone was counted a single time. The J gene is TRBJ2-1, the V gene TRBV29-1, with a weak D call TRBD2 (6 bases). The length of the CDR3 is 13 residues. Trimming shortened V by 4 bases and J by 9 bases, and 16 bases separated the two germline ends. In germline, CDR1 is SQVTM, CDR2 ANQGSEA. This CDR3 reads CSVGIGGHSEQFF. The CDR3 coding sequence is TGCAGCGTTGGGATAGGAGGGCACAGTGAGCAGTTCTTC.

The chain couples TRBV5-4 to TRBJ2-7; D is unresolved. Germline V gives CDR1 SGHNT, CDR2 YYREEE (reference sequence). Trimming removed 3 bases from V and 7 bases from J, with 8 bases in between. This CDR3 has 11 residues. The CDR3 bases are TGTGCCAGCAGCTCACATCATGAGCAGTACTTC. Translating it yields CASSSHHEQYF.